This is a list of T cell receptor beta chains from one sample in a study of blood T cells in healthy people across ages. TCRdb ran MiXCR on the 5' RACE reads and lists one entry per CDR3 protein. The table records around 1,600,000 distinct CDR3 sequences, about 42% of them present only once. The source material was blood. All receptors derive from a woman aged 18-29 years in good health. Each CDR3 is given with its conserved first and last residue. Each record gives: J gene, D gene, clone size, V gene, CDR3 protein, CDR3 DNA. A D gene is named only where the DNA matches it firmly. Not every row has a clone size; where given, it reads once, few, many or a size class.

j_call: TRBJ2-1
d_call: TRBD1
clone_size: -
v_call: TRBV11-2
cdr3_aa: CASSLVRGPRYNEQFF
cdr3_nt: TGTGCCAGCAGCTTAGTCAGGGGGCCGCGGTACAATGAGCAGTTCTTC

j_call: TRBJ2-3
d_call: TRBD2
clone_size: -
v_call: TRBV9
cdr3_aa: CASSVSLGGDYPATQYF
cdr3_nt: TGTGCCAGCAGCGTTTCACTAGGAGGGGACTACCCAGCTACGCAGTATTTT

j_call: TRBJ2-1
d_call: TRBD2
clone_size: -
v_call: TRBV7-7
cdr3_aa: CASSRLAASSYNEQFF
cdr3_nt: TGTGCTAGCAGCCGGCTAGCGGCAAGCTCCTACAATGAGCAGTTCTTC

j_call: TRBJ1-6
d_call: -
clone_size: -
v_call: TRBV10-3
cdr3_aa: CAISETTGAQGSPLHF
cdr3_nt: TGTGCCATCAGTGAAACGACCGGGGCCCAGGGTTCACCCCTCCACTTT

j_call: TRBJ2-7
d_call: -
clone_size: once
v_call: TRBV27
cdr3_aa: CTSSRAISYEQYF
cdr3_nt: TGTACCAGCAGTCGGGCCATCTCCTACGAGCAGTACTTC

j_call: TRBJ2-5
d_call: TRBD1
clone_size: -
v_call: TRBV5-1
cdr3_aa: CASSPLQGNQETQYF
cdr3_nt: TGCGCCAGCAGCCCTCTACAGGGGAACCAAGAGACCCAGTACTTC

j_call: TRBJ2-7
d_call: -
clone_size: -
v_call: TRBV28
cdr3_aa: CASSGPWGNYEQYF
cdr3_nt: TGTGCCAGCAGCGGGCCTTGGGGAAACTACGAGCAGTACTTC

j_call: TRBJ2-5
d_call: -
clone_size: few
v_call: TRBV7-2
cdr3_aa: CASVGRRLGGTETQYF
cdr3_nt: TGTGCCAGCGTAGGAAGGAGATTGGGTGGAACGGAGACCCAGTACTTC

j_call: TRBJ2-5
d_call: TRBD2
clone_size: -
v_call: TRBV5-1
cdr3_aa: CASSPSGVDEQYF
cdr3_nt: TGCGCCAGCAGCCCTAGCGGGGTAGATGAGCAGTACTTC

j_call: TRBJ2-4
d_call: -
clone_size: -
v_call: TRBV4-1
cdr3_aa: CASQGPAGPQYF
cdr3_nt: TGCGCCAGCCAGGGACCGGCAGGGCCCCAGTACTTC

j_call: TRBJ2-3
d_call: -
clone_size: few
v_call: TRBV28
cdr3_aa: CASRHGGIQDTQYF
cdr3_nt: TGTGCCAGCAGGCACGGGGGCATACAAGATACGCAGTATTTT

j_call: TRBJ1-1
d_call: -
clone_size: -
v_call: TRBV6-5
cdr3_aa: CASSYSTVGTWAEAFF
cdr3_nt: TGTGCCAGCAGTTACTCGACAGTGGGGACTTGGGCTGAAGCTTTCTTT

j_call: TRBJ2-1
d_call: TRBD2
clone_size: -
v_call: TRBV7-8
cdr3_aa: CASSLLAGGGSYNEQFF
cdr3_nt: TGTGCCAGCAGCTTGTTAGCGGGGGGAGGTTCCTACAATGAGCAGTTCTTC

j_call: TRBJ2-3
d_call: TRBD2
clone_size: few
v_call: TRBV19
cdr3_aa: CASSIRPTSGGTDTQYF
cdr3_nt: TGTGCCAGTAGTATTCGACCCACTAGCGGGGGCACAGATACGCAGTATTTT

j_call: TRBJ1-5
d_call: TRBD1
clone_size: -
v_call: TRBV10-3
cdr3_aa: CAISDRQGGQPQHF
cdr3_nt: TGTGCCATCAGTGACAGACAGGGGGGACAGCCCCAGCATTTT

j_call: TRBJ1-6
d_call: -
clone_size: few
v_call: TRBV12-5
cdr3_aa: CASGLYPTPGENSPLHF
cdr3_nt: TGTGCTAGTGGTTTGTACCCAACCCCAGGAGAGAATTCACCCCTCCACTTT

j_call: TRBJ1-2
d_call: -
clone_size: -
v_call: TRBV4-3
cdr3_aa: CASSQEATLYGYTF
cdr3_nt: TGCGCCAGCAGCCAAGAAGCAACACTCTATGGCTACACCTTC

j_call: TRBJ2-1
d_call: TRBD2
clone_size: few
v_call: TRBV6-1
cdr3_aa: CASILTSGLRDEQFF
cdr3_nt: TGTGCCAGCATCTTGACTAGCGGCCTGAGGGATGAGCAGTTCTTC

j_call: TRBJ1-5
d_call: -
clone_size: -
v_call: TRBV2
cdr3_aa: CASSGGLYSNQPQHF
cdr3_nt: TGTGCCAGCAGTGGGGGCCTCTACAGCAATCAGCCCCAGCATTTT

j_call: TRBJ2-1
d_call: -
clone_size: -
v_call: TRBV2
cdr3_aa: CASRPREKAGSYNEQFF
cdr3_nt: TGTGCCAGCAGGCCCAGGGAAAAAGCCGGCTCCTACAATGAGCAGTTCTTC

j_call: TRBJ2-5
d_call: -
clone_size: few
v_call: TRBV6-2/TRBV6-3
cdr3_aa: CASSYPDPDQETQYF
cdr3_nt: TGTGCCAGCAGTTACCCCGACCCAGATCAAGAGACCCAGTACTTC

j_call: TRBJ2-5
d_call: -
clone_size: many
v_call: TRBV9
cdr3_aa: CASSAELGAQYF
cdr3_nt: TGTGCCAGCAGCGCAGAATTAGGGGCCCAGTACTTC

j_call: TRBJ2-1
d_call: TRBD1
clone_size: -
v_call: TRBV4-3
cdr3_aa: CASSRQGARTYDNEQFF
cdr3_nt: TGCGCCAGCAGTCGACAGGGAGCGCGGACCTACGACAATGAGCAGTTCTTC

j_call: TRBJ1-5
d_call: -
clone_size: -
v_call: TRBV7-9
cdr3_aa: CACSLGVRENQPQHF
cdr3_nt: TGTGCCTGCAGCTTAGGGGTCAGGGAAAATCAGCCCCAGCATTTT

j_call: TRBJ1-2
d_call: -
clone_size: few
v_call: TRBV7-8
cdr3_aa: CASSKRTAYGYTF
cdr3_nt: TGTGCCAGCAGCAAGCGGACGGCATATGGCTACACCTTC

j_call: TRBJ2-1
d_call: -
clone_size: -
v_call: TRBV27
cdr3_aa: CASTHGKSANEQFF
cdr3_nt: TGTGCCAGCACCCACGGAAAGAGCGCCAATGAGCAGTTCTTC

j_call: TRBJ2-7
d_call: -
clone_size: -
v_call: TRBV4-3
cdr3_aa: CASSPVIADPLYEQYF
cdr3_nt: TGCGCCAGCAGCCCTGTAATAGCAGATCCCCTCTACGAGCAGTACTTC

j_call: TRBJ2-1
d_call: TRBD2
clone_size: -
v_call: TRBV11-2
cdr3_aa: CASSPTGGGQFF
cdr3_nt: TGTGCCAGCAGCCCTACGGGGGGTGGGCAGTTCTTC

j_call: TRBJ2-3
d_call: TRBD2
clone_size: few
v_call: TRBV6-6
cdr3_aa: CASIKEAGGPATQYF
cdr3_nt: TGTGCCAGCATTAAGGAAGCGGGGGGGCCTGCAACGCAGTATTTT

j_call: TRBJ2-5
d_call: -
clone_size: few
v_call: TRBV19
cdr3_aa: CASSIRPAKRYQETQYF
cdr3_nt: TGTGCCAGTAGTATTAGACCAGCCAAGAGGTACCAAGAGACCCAGTACTTC

j_call: TRBJ2-1
d_call: -
clone_size: once
v_call: TRBV20-1
cdr3_aa: CSASFRAPYNEQFF
cdr3_nt: TGCAGTGCTAGTTTCCGAGCGCCGTACAATGAGCAGTTCTTC